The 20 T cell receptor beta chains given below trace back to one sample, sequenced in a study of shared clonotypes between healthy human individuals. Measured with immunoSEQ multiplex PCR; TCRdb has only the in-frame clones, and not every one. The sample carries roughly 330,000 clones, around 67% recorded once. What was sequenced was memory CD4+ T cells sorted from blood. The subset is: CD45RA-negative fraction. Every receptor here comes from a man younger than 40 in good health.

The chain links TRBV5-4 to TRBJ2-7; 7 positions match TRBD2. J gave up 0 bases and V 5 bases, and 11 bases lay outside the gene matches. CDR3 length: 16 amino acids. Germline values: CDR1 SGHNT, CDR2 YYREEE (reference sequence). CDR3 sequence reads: CASRVGLAGVSYEQYF. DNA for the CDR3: TGTGCCAGCAGGGTGGGGCTGGCGGGAGTCTCCTACGAGCAGTACTTC.

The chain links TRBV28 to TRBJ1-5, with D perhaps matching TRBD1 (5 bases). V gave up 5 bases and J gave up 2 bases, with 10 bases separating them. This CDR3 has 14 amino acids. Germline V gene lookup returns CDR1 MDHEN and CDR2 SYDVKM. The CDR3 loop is CASSNRFGNQPQHF. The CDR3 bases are TGTGCCAGCAGTAACAGGTTTGGCAATCAGCCCCAGCATTTT.

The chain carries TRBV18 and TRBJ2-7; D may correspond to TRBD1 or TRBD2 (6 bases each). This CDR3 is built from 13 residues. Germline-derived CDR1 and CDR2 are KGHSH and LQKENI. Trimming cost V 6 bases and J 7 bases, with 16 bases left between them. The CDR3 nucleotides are TGTGCCAGCTCCACGACAGGCGGGAAGGAGCAGTACTTC. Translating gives CASSTTGGKEQYF.

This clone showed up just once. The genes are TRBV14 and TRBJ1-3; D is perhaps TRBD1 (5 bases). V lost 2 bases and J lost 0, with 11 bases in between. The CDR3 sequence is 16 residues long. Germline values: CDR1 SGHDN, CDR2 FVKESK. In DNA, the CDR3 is TGTGCCAGCAGCCAACGTATGGGGGGCTCTGGAAACACCATATATTTT. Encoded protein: CASSQRMGGSGNTIYF.

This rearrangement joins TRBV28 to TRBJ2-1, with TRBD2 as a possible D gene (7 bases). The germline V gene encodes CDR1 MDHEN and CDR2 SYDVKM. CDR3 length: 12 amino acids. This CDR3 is CATHGGHHEQFF. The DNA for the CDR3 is TGTGCTACTCACGGGGGGCATCATGAGCAGTTCTTC.

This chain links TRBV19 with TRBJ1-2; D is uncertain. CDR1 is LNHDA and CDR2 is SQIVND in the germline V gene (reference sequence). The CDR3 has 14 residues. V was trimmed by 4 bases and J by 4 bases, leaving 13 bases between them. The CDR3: CASSTTSNAYGYTF. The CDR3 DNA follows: TGTGCCAGTAGTACCACCTCTAATGCCTATGGCTACACCTTC.

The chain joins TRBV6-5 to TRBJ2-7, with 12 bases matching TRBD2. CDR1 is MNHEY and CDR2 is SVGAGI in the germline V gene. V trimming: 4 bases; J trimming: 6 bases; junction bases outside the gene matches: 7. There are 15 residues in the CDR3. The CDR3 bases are TGTGCCAGCAGTTCCCAGACTAGCGGGAGTCGCGAGCAGTACTTC. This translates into CASSSQTSGSREQYF.

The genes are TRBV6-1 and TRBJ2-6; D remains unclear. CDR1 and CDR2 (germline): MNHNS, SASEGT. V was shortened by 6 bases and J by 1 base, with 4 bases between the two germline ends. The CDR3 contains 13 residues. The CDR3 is CASRRSGANVLTF. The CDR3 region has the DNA TGTGCCAGCAGACGGTCTGGGGCCAACGTCCTGACTTTC.

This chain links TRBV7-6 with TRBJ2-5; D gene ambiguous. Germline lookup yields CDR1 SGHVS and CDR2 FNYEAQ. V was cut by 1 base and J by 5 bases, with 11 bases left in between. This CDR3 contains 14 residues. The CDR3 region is CASSLGLLQETQYF. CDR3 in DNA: TGTGCCAGCAGCTTAGGACTTCTTCAGGAGACCCAGTACTTC.

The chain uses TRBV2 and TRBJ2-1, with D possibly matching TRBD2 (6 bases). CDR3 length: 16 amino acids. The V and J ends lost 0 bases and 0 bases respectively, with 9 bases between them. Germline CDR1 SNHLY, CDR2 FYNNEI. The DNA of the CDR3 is TGTGCCAGCAGTGAAGCGGGAGGCCGCTCCTACAATGAGCAGTTCTTC. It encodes CASSEAGGRSYNEQFF.

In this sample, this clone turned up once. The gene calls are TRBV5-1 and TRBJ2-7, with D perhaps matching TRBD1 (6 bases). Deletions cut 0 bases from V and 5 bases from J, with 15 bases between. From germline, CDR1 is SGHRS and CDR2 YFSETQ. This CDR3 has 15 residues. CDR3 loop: CASSLALGAVNEQYF. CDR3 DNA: TGCGCCAGCAGCTTGGCCCTGGGGGCGGTGAACGAGCAGTACTTC.

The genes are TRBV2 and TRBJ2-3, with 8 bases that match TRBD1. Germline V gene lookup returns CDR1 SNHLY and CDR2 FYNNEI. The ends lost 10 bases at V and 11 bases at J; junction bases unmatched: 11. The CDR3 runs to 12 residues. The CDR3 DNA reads TGTGCCATTGGACAGGGACAGTATGGGCAGTATTTT. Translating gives CAIGQGQYGQYF. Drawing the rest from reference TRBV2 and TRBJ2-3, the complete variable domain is EPEVTQTPSHQVTQMGQEVILRCVPISNHLYFYWYRQILGQKVEFLVSFYNNEISEKSEIFDDQFSVERPDGSNFTLKIRSTKLEDSAMYFCAIGQGQYGQYFGPGTRLTVL.

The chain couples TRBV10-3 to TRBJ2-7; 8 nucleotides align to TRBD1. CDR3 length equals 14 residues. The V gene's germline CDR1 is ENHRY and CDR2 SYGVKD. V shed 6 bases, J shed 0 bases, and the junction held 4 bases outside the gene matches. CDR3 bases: TGTGCCATCAGCCGGACAGGGAACTCCTACGAGCAGTACTTC. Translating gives CAISRTGNSYEQYF.

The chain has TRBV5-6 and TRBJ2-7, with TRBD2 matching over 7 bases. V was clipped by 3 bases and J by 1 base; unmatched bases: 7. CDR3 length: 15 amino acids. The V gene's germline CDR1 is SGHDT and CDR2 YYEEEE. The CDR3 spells CASSSPGGRSYEQYF. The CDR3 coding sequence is TGTGCCAGCAGCTCCCCGGGGGGTAGGTCCTACGAGCAGTACTTC.

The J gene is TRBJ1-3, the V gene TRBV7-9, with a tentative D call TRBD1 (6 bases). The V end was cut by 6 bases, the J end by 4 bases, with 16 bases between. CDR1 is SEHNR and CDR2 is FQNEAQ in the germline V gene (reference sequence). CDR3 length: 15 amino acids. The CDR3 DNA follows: TGTGCCAGCAGTCCAGTGGGGGGCCTGGGAAACACCATATATTTT. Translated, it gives CASSPVGGLGNTIYF.

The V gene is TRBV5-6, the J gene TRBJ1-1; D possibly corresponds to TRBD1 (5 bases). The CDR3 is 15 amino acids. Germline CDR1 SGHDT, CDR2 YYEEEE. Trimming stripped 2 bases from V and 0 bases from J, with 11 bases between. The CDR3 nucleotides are TGTGCCAGCAGCTTTGAGGGGCGCATGAACACTGAAGCTTTCTTT. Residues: CASSFEGRMNTEAFF.

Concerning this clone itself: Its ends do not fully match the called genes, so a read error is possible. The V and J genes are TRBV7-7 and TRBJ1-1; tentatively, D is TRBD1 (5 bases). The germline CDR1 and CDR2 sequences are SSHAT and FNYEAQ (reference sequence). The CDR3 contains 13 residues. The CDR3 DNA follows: TGTGCTAGCAGCTTGGGGGTCGACACTGAAGCTTTCTTT. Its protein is CASSLGVDTEAFF.

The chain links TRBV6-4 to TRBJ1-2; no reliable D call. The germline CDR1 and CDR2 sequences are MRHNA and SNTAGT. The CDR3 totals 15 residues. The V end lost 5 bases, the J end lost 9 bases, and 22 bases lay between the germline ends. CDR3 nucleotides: TGTGCCAGCAGTCCTCAGACTGGGAGCCGGGGAAGCTACACCTTC. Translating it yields CASSPQTGSRGSYTF.

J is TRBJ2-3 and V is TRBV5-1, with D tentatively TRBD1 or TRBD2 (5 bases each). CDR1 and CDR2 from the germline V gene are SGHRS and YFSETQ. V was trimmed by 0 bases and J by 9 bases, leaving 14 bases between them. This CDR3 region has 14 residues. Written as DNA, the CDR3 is TGCGCCAGCAGCTTGGTTTCACTAGGGGCGACGCAGTATTTT. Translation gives CASSLVSLGATQYF.

The CDR3 region has the DNA TGTGCCAGCAGCTTAGGTACGGATTTGAGTTTCACTGAAGCTTTCTTT. This encodes CASSLGTDLSFTEAFF. The rearrangement links TRBV7-2 to TRBJ1-1; no firm D call. Germline CDR1 reads SGHTA; CDR2 reads FQGNSA. V was clipped by 1 base and J by 4 bases, with 16 bases between them. This CDR3 region has 16 residues.